What follows is one TCR beta chain and its context. Its antigen remains unknown. This entry comes from a study of cytomegalovirus exposure and HLA in healthy donors. The donors were in the approximately 130-subject validation cohort; that cohort was separate from the approximately 730-subject first cohort. Germline CDR1 reads SGHDT; CDR2 reads YYEEEE. Deletions cut 0 bases from V and 5 bases from J, with 14 bases between. This CDR3 is 15 amino acids long. Whole-study results and caveats: Per published reports, the classifier diagnosed cytomegalovirus status with high specificity and sensitivity. Investigators reported approximately 170 TCR beta chains as tied to cytomegalovirus. Through in vitro validation, three CMV-associated chains were shown to be specific for CMV antigens.

Assay: immunoSEQ multiplex PCR; the TCRdb copy retains only in-frame clones and omits some. The sample holds approximately 160,000 clones, about 85% seen once. This chain joins TRBV5-6 and TRBJ1-2; D remains unclear. The sequencing sample was made of PBMCs. The source of this sequence is a man aged 25 to 40 in good health and CMV-seropositive. In DNA form, the CDR3 reads TGTGCCAGCAGCTTGGAATGGACTTCCCGATATGGCTACACCTTC. It yields the protein CASSLEWTSRYGYTF. The variable domain in full, with the rest retrieved from reference TRBV5-6 and TRBJ1-2, is DAGVTQSPTHLIKTRGQQVTLRCSPKSGHDTVSWYQQALGQGPQFIFQYYEEEERQRGNFPDRFSGHQFPNYSSELNVNALLLGDSALYLCASSLEWTSRYGYTFGSGTRLTVV.